This T cell receptor (beta chain) came from a study of neoadjuvant anti-PD-1 for oral cavity cancer. The V gene's germline CDR1 is WNHNN and CDR2 SYGVQD (reference sequence). The V gene lost 6 bases and the J gene lost 3 bases, with 13 bases spanning the gap. This CDR3 region has 14 residues. Sequencing used immunoSEQ multiplex PCR; TCRdb keeps in-frame clones, though not all of them. The table lists about 16,000 clones, roughly 60% of them singletons. The V gene is TRBV10-1, the J gene TRBJ2-3; a possible D gene is TRBD2 (6 bases). The TCR originated in a person aged 40 to 85 with oral cavity squamous cell carcinoma. The source was PBMCs, collected before nivolumab (anti-PD-1) treatment. CDR3 DNA sequence: TGCGCCAGCAGGCCGGAGGGGAGGACAGATACGCAGTATTTT. It specifies CASRPEGRTDTQYF.